The 2 T cell receptor beta chains below all came from one sample that was sequenced in a study of cytomegalovirus exposure and HLA in healthy donors. Primers: 60 Vbeta forward and 13 Jbeta reverse. TCRdb's copy holds only in-frame clones and misses some; the assay was immunoSEQ multiplex PCR. The sample shows 120,000 or so clones, more than 75% of them seen only once. Sequenced sample: PBMCs. The receptor set was obtained from a man aged 25-45 years in good health and CMV-seropositive.

The V call is TRBV6-1, the J call TRBJ1-2, with TRBD1 matching 7 bases. CDR1 is MNHNS, CDR2 SASEGT, per germline. CDR3 size: 18 residues. Unmatched junction bases numbered 13, after V lost 1 base and J lost 2 bases. The CDR3: CASSEEDRFSVLNYGYTF. CDR3 DNA: TGTGCCAGCAGTGAAGAGGACAGGTTTTCGGTCCTCAACTATGGCTACACCTTC.

This chain connects TRBV27 to TRBJ2-3, with D unresolved. The V end was cut by 6 bases, the J end by 1 base, with 14 bases between. Germline values: CDR1 MNHEY, CDR2 SMNVEV (reference sequence). The CDR3 has 15 amino acids. The CDR3 DNA sequence: TGTGCCAGCAGCCGCGGTCTAGGCGGCACAGATACGCAGTATTTT. Translation: CASSRGLGGTDTQYF.